These 15 T cell receptor beta chains came from one sample sequenced in a study of blood T cells in healthy people across ages. Alongside a J-beta primer mix, a sample-barcoded 5' primer served in a second PCR lasting about 6 to 12 cycles. TCRdb reprocessed the 5' RACE reads via MiXCR and lists one record per CDR3 protein. In the table there are about 1,400,000 distinct CDR3 sequences, around 39% of which are singletons. The sequenced sample consisted of blood. Source of these receptors: a woman between 18 and 29 years old in good health.

V is TRBV12-3 or TRBV12-4 and J is TRBJ2-1; 14 bases are shared with TRBD2. The last part of the DNA fits TRBJ2-7 better; the J call may be wrong. The CDR3 loop spans 17 amino acids. CDR3 nucleotides: TGTGCCAGCAGTTCGACTAGCGGGGGGGCCTCCTACAATGAGCAGTACTTC. Translated, it gives CASSSTSGGASYNEQYF.

This clonotype showed up just a few times. DNA for the CDR3: TGTGCCAGCAGCTTACCGGCCGCCGCAGTCACCTTC. Its protein is CASSLPAAAVTF. The chain carries TRBV7-9 and TRBJ1-2; the D is unclear. The V gene's germline CDR1 is SEHNR and CDR2 FQNEAQ (reference sequence). Trimming pared 2 bases from V and 13 bases from J, leaving 14 bases between. The CDR3 has 12 residues.

This clonotype was recorded a few times. The CDR3 coding sequence is TGTGCCAGCAGCACCCCAATTACGGCAGAGACCCAGTACTTC. Its translation: CASSTPITAETQYF. This chain uses TRBV7-9 with TRBJ2-5; D is undetermined. Between the trimmed V and J ends, which lost 5 bases and 4 bases, there was a span of 14 bases. CDR3 length: 14 residues. The germline V gene has CDR1 SEHNR and CDR2 FQNEAQ (reference sequence).

This rearrangement joins TRBV7-4 to TRBJ1-2; D is uncertain. The V and J ends lost 4 bases and 8 bases respectively, with 11 bases between them. Germline lookup yields CDR1 SGHVT and CDR2 SQSDAQ. The CDR3 has 12 residues. Here the CDR3 DNA reads TGTGCCAGCAGCTCCAGCGATTCGGGCTACACCTTC. Its protein is CASSSSDSGYTF.

The chain is built from TRBV27 and TRBJ2-5, with D possibly TRBD1 on 6 matching bases. The germline V gene encodes CDR1 MNHEY and CDR2 SMNVEV (reference sequence). CDR3 length: 15 residues. The V end was cut by 6 bases, the J end by 1 base, with 15 bases between. Here the CDR3 reads CASSSGTKLQETQYF. DNA of the CDR3: TGTGCCAGCAGCAGTGGGACAAAACTCCAAGAGACCCAGTACTTC.

This clonotype was seen many times. The gene calls are TRBV29-1 and TRBJ2-1; no clear D. This CDR3 has 15 residues. Trimming shortened V by 4 bases and J by 7 bases, and 20 bases separated the two germline ends. Germline loops: CDR1 SQVTM, CDR2 ANQGSEA. CDR3 sequence reads: CSVGPTTDAPNEQFF. The CDR3 DNA sequence: TGCAGCGTTGGCCCCACAACGGACGCACCGAATGAGCAGTTCTTC.

The V call is TRBV2, the J call TRBJ1-4, with D perhaps TRBD1 (6 bases). Germline V lookup: CDR1 SNHLY, CDR2 FYNNEI. CDR3 length: 15 residues. Trimming left V 5 bases short and J 3 bases short, with 13 bases between. CDR3 DNA sequence: TGTGCCAGCAGTAAACAGGGCCGAGCTAATGAAAAACTGTTTTTT. Translation gives CASSKQGRANEKLFF.

J is TRBJ2-3 and V is TRBV5-1; the match to TRBD2 covers 11 bases. The CDR3 sequence is 19 residues long. The J segment lost 0 bases and the V segment lost 3 bases, leaving 12 bases of the junction unmatched. Germline V gives CDR1 SGHRS, CDR2 YFSETQ. The CDR3 protein is CASSYRTGLAATSTDTQYF. The CDR3 DNA follows: TGCGCCAGCAGCTATCGGACGGGACTAGCGGCAACTAGCACAGATACGCAGTATTTT.

The chain is built from TRBV12-5 and TRBJ2-1, with D possibly being TRBD2 (6 bases). Germline CDR1 and CDR2: LGHNT and FRNRAP. V lost 1 base, J lost 5 bases, and 9 bases lay in between. CDR3 length: 14 residues. The CDR3 sequence is CASGLGRENNEQFF. CDR3 nucleotide sequence: TGTGCTAGTGGTTTGGGGCGGGAAAACAATGAGCAGTTCTTC.

The rearrangement links TRBV29-1 to TRBJ2-3, with 13 positions matching TRBD2. Per germline, CDR1 SQVTM and CDR2 ANQGSEA. The V gene end was trimmed by 6 bases and the J gene end by 0 bases; junction bases not matched to a gene: 6. The CDR3 has 16 residues. The CDR3 spells CSVSGLAGPSTDTQYF. CDR3 DNA sequence: TGCAGCGTCTCGGGACTAGCGGGGCCTAGCACAGATACGCAGTATTTT.

The chain combines TRBV6-5 with TRBJ2-7; possible D gene TRBD1, 7 bases. Germline CDR1 and CDR2: MNHEY and SVGAGI. CDR3 size: 14 residues. With 7 bases removed from V and 3 bases from J, the gap between germline ends came to 16 bases. The CDR3 here is CASMIGRGVYEQYF. In DNA form, the CDR3 reads TGTGCCAGCATGATCGGCAGGGGGGTCTACGAGCAGTACTTC.

The chain links TRBV20-1 to TRBJ1-1, with TRBD1 matching 9 bases. This CDR3 is built from 14 residues. Losses at the gene ends were 3 bases for V and 1 base for J; bases not matched to a gene: 3. Germline loops: CDR1 DFQATT, CDR2 SNEGSKA (reference sequence). The CDR3 region is CSASLQGANTEAFF. CDR3 in DNA: TGCAGTGCTAGTCTACAGGGGGCGAACACTGAAGCTTTCTTT.

This clonotype was counted many times. The chain links TRBV6-6 to TRBJ2-1; D remains unclear. CDR1 MNHNY and CDR2 SVGAGI come from the germline V gene (reference sequence). The length of the CDR3 is 11 residues. The V gene lost 5 bases and the J gene lost 3 bases, with 2 bases spanning the gap. This chain's CDR3 is CASSNYNEQFF. CDR3 nucleotide sequence: TGTGCCAGCAGTAACTACAATGAGCAGTTCTTC.

This clonotype has a count of ten or more. J is TRBJ2-1 and V is TRBV7-2; weak D call: TRBD2 (6 bases). The CDR3 runs 15 residues. The germline CDR1 and CDR2 sequences are SGHTA and FQGNSA. The V end lost 5 bases, the J end lost 0 bases, and 11 bases lay between the germline ends. The CDR3 loop is CASSHGTGSYNEQFF. Here the CDR3 DNA reads TGTGCCAGCAGCCACGGGACTGGCTCCTACAATGAGCAGTTCTTC.

The V gene is TRBV11-2, the J gene TRBJ1-1; maybe TRBD1 (6 bases). Germline V gene lookup returns CDR1 SGHAT and CDR2 FQNNGV. Trimming cost V 5 bases and J 2 bases, with 15 bases left between them. The CDR3 consists of 15 residues. The CDR3 protein is CASSPLGGLNTEAFF. The CDR3 nucleotides are TGTGCCAGCAGCCCCCTAGGGGGGCTAAACACTGAAGCTTTCTTT.